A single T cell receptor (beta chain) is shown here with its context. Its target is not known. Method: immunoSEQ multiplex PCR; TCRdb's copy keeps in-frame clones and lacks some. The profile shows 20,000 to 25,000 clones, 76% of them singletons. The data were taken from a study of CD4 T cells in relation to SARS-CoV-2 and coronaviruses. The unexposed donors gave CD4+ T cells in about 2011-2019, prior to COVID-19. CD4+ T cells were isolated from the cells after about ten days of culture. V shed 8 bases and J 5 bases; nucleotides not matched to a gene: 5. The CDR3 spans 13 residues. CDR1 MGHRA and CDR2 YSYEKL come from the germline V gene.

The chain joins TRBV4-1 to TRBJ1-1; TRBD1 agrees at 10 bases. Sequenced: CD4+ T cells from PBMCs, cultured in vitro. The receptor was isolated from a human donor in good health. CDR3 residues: CASGRTGGTEAFF. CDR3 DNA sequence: TGCGCCAGCGGCAGGACAGGGGGAACTGAAGCTTTCTTT.